This T cell receptor (beta chain) was documented in a study of T cell changes during pregnancy in multiple sclerosis. Assay: immunoSEQ multiplex PCR; the TCRdb copy retains only in-frame clones and omits some. The sample lists 130,000 or so clones; roughly 97% were seen once. This CDR3 has 11 amino acids. Per germline, CDR1 SEHNR and CDR2 FQNEAQ (reference sequence). The ends were cut back, 7 bases at V and 2 bases at J, with 5 bases in the middle. The chain is built from TRBV7-9 and TRBJ1-1; unclear D gene. The material sequenced was peripheral blood, taken after pregnancy. The origin of this receptor is a female donor with multiple sclerosis, enrolled in a pregnancy study. CDR3 DNA: TGTGCCAGCACCCCTAACACTGAAGCTTTCTTT. Amino acids: CASTPNTEAFF.